This T cell receptor (beta chain) stems from a study of human T cells and chemical hapten exposure. Study overall: Researchers reported sensitizing a roughly 2 cm by roughly 2 cm upper inner arm skin site with 2% DPC.

Documented time point: patch test 3, about 24 weeks after DPC sensitization. The treatment was: therapeutic diphenylcyclopropenone sensitization with weekly scalp DPC. The study's library attached unique molecular identifiers to single cDNA molecules. Original methodology: Sequenced samples showed a median of around 96,000 TCRs each, with counts running from roughly 23,000 to 700,000. TCRdb passed the RACE reads through MiXCR, listing each CDR3 protein once. These V and J calls rely on TCRdb rather than the paper's analysis. The sample records around 200,000 distinct CDR3 sequences, about 25% being singletons. The material was whole blood, obtained in connection with sensitization to the hapten diphenylcyclopropenone (DPC). This TCR derives from a middle-aged woman with alopecia areata. Some clones in this sample may be carry-over from other donors' samples.

CDR3 residues: CSARERAGYGDEQYF. In nucleotides, the CDR3 is TGCAGTGCTAGAGAGAGGGCGGGATACGGGGACGAGCAGTACTTC. This chain joins TRBV20-1 and TRBJ2-7, with D possibly matching TRBD2 (6 bases). This CDR3 region has 15 residues. Germline V gene sequence: CDR1 DFQATT, CDR2 SNEGSKA (reference sequence). The ends were cut back, 0 bases at V and 5 bases at J, with 17 bases in the middle.